These T cell receptor beta chains were read from a single sample in a study of blood T cell repertoires in COVID-19. The method was immunoSEQ multiplex PCR; TCRdb's version includes in-frame clones alone and lacks a portion of them. The data contain about 100,000 clones, roughly nine tenths of them singletons. The sample taken for sequencing was peripheral blood. These receptors were taken from a human donor in a cohort sampled during active COVID-19. The CDR3 runs from the conserved cysteine through the conserved F or W. Fields, in order: clone size, J gene, V gene, D gene, CDR3 DNA, CDR3 protein. A D gene is named only where the DNA matches it firmly. For some rows the clone size is stated as once, few or many, or as a class when expanded; others skip it.

clone size: NA
J gene: TRBJ1-2
V gene: TRBV27
D gene: NA
CDR3 DNA: TGTGCCAGCTCTTGGGCATCTTCCCATGGCTACACCTTC
CDR3 protein: CASSWASSHGYTF

clone size: NA
J gene: TRBJ2-7
V gene: TRBV3-1/TRBV3-2
D gene: NA
CDR3 DNA: TGTGCCAGCAGCCAAGATCGGAGGGGCGCGGACGAGCAGTACTTC
CDR3 protein: CASSQDRRGADEQYF

clone size: NA
J gene: TRBJ2-6
V gene: TRBV14
D gene: NA
CDR3 DNA: TGTGCCAGCAGCCAAGATATAATCTCTGGGGCCAACGTCCTGACTTTC
CDR3 protein: CASSQDIISGANVLTF

clone size: NA
J gene: TRBJ1-1
V gene: TRBV7-8
D gene: NA
CDR3 DNA: TGTGCCAGCAGCGGGCTGGAGGCATTGAACACTGAAGCTTTCTTT
CDR3 protein: CASSGLEALNTEAFF

clone size: few
J gene: TRBJ1-6
V gene: TRBV6-5
D gene: NA
CDR3 DNA: TGTGCCAGCAGCGTAACAGGGCAGGATTCACCCCTCCACTTT
CDR3 protein: CASSVTGQDSPLHF

clone size: NA
J gene: TRBJ2-6
V gene: TRBV19
D gene: NA
CDR3 DNA: TGTGCCAGTAGTATTGCAGGGGTAGCCTCAACTGGGGCCAACGTCCTGACTTTC
CDR3 protein: CASSIAGVASTGANVLTF

clone size: NA
J gene: TRBJ1-2
V gene: TRBV28
D gene: NA
CDR3 DNA: TGTGCCAGCAGTCTACAGGGAACTGGCTACACCTTC
CDR3 protein: CASSLQGTGYTF

clone size: NA
J gene: TRBJ1-1
V gene: TRBV28
D gene: TRBD1
CDR3 DNA: TGTGCCAGCAGTTCTACAGGGGGGGGCACTGAAGCTTTCTTT
CDR3 protein: CASSSTGGGTEAFF

clone size: NA
J gene: TRBJ1-1
V gene: TRBV9
D gene: TRBD1
CDR3 DNA: TGTGCCAGCAGCGCGGGACAGGGGGACACTGAAGCTTTCTTT
CDR3 protein: CASSAGQGDTEAFF

clone size: NA
J gene: TRBJ1-2
V gene: TRBV29-1
D gene: TRBD1
CDR3 DNA: TGCAGCGTTGGCACAGGGGCCACCGGCTATGGCTACACCTTC
CDR3 protein: CSVGTGATGYGYTF

clone size: NA
J gene: TRBJ2-7
V gene: TRBV6-5
D gene: TRBD1
CDR3 DNA: TGTGCCAGCAGACCGGGACAGGGAACCTACGAGCAGTACTTC
CDR3 protein: CASRPGQGTYEQYF

clone size: NA
J gene: TRBJ2-5
V gene: TRBV18
D gene: TRBD2
CDR3 DNA: TGTGCCAGCTCACCAAGCGGGGGGATCATACAAGAGACCCAGTACTTC
CDR3 protein: CASSPSGGIIQETQYF

clone size: NA
J gene: TRBJ2-2
V gene: TRBV3-1/TRBV3-2
D gene: TRBD2
CDR3 DNA: TGTGCCAGCAGCCCCCTAGCGGGGGACACCGGGGAGCTGTTTTTT
CDR3 protein: CASSPLAGDTGELFF

clone size: once
J gene: TRBJ1-2
V gene: TRBV6-5
D gene: TRBD1
CDR3 DNA: TGTGCCAGCAGCCACAGACAGGGCGACGGCTACACCTTC
CDR3 protein: CASSHRQGDGYTF

clone size: NA
J gene: TRBJ2-6
V gene: TRBV9
D gene: NA
CDR3 DNA: TGTGCCAGCAGCCTAACACCGGGGAGCTCTGGGGCCAACGTCCTGACTTTC
CDR3 protein: CASSLTPGSSGANVLTF

clone size: NA
J gene: TRBJ2-3
V gene: TRBV4-2
D gene: TRBD2
CDR3 DNA: TGTGCCAGCAGCCAAGGGCTAGCGGGGGGCACAGATACGCAGTATTTT
CDR3 protein: CASSQGLAGGTDTQYF

clone size: NA
J gene: TRBJ2-7
V gene: TRBV7-2
D gene: TRBD2
CDR3 DNA: TGTGCCAGCAGCTTATTGGCGGGGGGTGATAGCTCCTACGAGCAGTACTTC
CDR3 protein: CASSLLAGGDSSYEQYF

clone size: NA
J gene: TRBJ1-5
V gene: TRBV21-1
D gene: NA
CDR3 DNA: TGTGCCGGCCCGGGACATTACAATCAGCCCCAGCATTTT
CDR3 protein: CAGPGHYNQPQHF

clone size: NA
J gene: TRBJ1-2
V gene: TRBV28
D gene: TRBD1
CDR3 DNA: TGTGCCAGCAGTAGGACAGGCGTTAACTATGGCTACACCTTC
CDR3 protein: CASSRTGVNYGYTF

clone size: once
J gene: TRBJ2-3
V gene: TRBV27
D gene: TRBD2
CDR3 DNA: TGTGCCAGCAGTTTAAACACGGGAGGCCCCGCAGCTACGCAGTATTTT
CDR3 protein: CASSLNTGGPAATQYF

clone size: NA
J gene: TRBJ2-4
V gene: TRBV5-4
D gene: TRBD2
CDR3 DNA: TGTGCCAGCAGCTTGGGAGCGGGAGGCTTTGCAAACATTCAGTACTTC
CDR3 protein: CASSLGAGGFANIQYF

clone size: NA
J gene: TRBJ1-4
V gene: TRBV6-5
D gene: NA
CDR3 DNA: TGTGCCAGCAGCTATAGAGGGCCACGGGAAAAACTGTTTTTT
CDR3 protein: CASSYRGPREKLFF

clone size: NA
J gene: TRBJ1-6
V gene: TRBV4-3
D gene: NA
CDR3 DNA: TGCGCCAGCAGCCAAGAATCGCAGAATTCACCCCTCCACTTT
CDR3 protein: CASSQESQNSPLHF

clone size: NA
J gene: TRBJ1-5
V gene: TRBV19
D gene: TRBD1
CDR3 DNA: TGTGCCAGTACCGGACAGGGATTGAGCAATCAGCCCCAGCATTTT
CDR3 protein: CASTGQGLSNQPQHF

clone size: NA
J gene: TRBJ1-1
V gene: TRBV9
D gene: NA
CDR3 DNA: TGTGCCAGCAGCAGGACGGGAACTGAAGCTTTCTTT
CDR3 protein: CASSRTGTEAFF

clone size: NA
J gene: TRBJ1-5
V gene: TRBV6-1
D gene: TRBD1
CDR3 DNA: TGTGCCAGCAGTGAAGTTGGTGAGACAGGGCGTCAGCCCCAGCATTTT
CDR3 protein: CASSEVGETGRQPQHF

clone size: NA
J gene: TRBJ2-1
V gene: TRBV2
D gene: TRBD2
CDR3 DNA: TGTGCCAGCAGGGTTAGCGGGGGGAATGGTGAGCAGTTCTTC
CDR3 protein: CASRVSGGNGEQFF

clone size: NA
J gene: TRBJ1-1
V gene: TRBV19
D gene: NA
CDR3 DNA: TGTGCCAGTAAAGATTCAAGACTTACCCTTGAAGCTTTCTTT
CDR3 protein: CASKDSRLTLEAFF

clone size: NA
J gene: TRBJ1-2
V gene: TRBV5-6
D gene: TRBD1
CDR3 DNA: TGTGCCAGCAGCCGGGACAGGTCCACCTATGGCTACACCTTC
CDR3 protein: CASSRDRSTYGYTF

clone size: NA
J gene: TRBJ2-7
V gene: TRBV19
D gene: NA
CDR3 DNA: TGTGCCAGTACCCCCCGAGAGAATTTTCCTACCCCGTACTTC
CDR3 protein: CASTPRENFPTPYF

clone size: NA
J gene: TRBJ1-2
V gene: TRBV14
D gene: NA
CDR3 DNA: TGTGCCAGCAGTGACGACAGAAACTATGGCTACACCTTC
CDR3 protein: CASSDDRNYGYTF

clone size: NA
J gene: TRBJ2-1
V gene: TRBV5-1
D gene: TRBD1
CDR3 DNA: TGCGCCAGCAACCGACAGGGGGAATCCTACAATGAGCAGTTCTTC
CDR3 protein: CASNRQGESYNEQFF

clone size: NA
J gene: TRBJ2-3
V gene: TRBV24-1
D gene: NA
CDR3 DNA: TGTGCCACCAGTGAAAGACCAGGAACTGGACTCCATACGCAGTATTTT
CDR3 protein: CATSERPGTGLHTQYF

clone size: NA
J gene: TRBJ1-6
V gene: TRBV4-1
D gene: NA
CDR3 DNA: TGCGCCAGCAGCCACAGTAATTCACCCCTCCACTTT
CDR3 protein: CASSHSNSPLHF

clone size: once
J gene: TRBJ2-3
V gene: TRBV9
D gene: NA
CDR3 DNA: TGTGCCAGCAGCGTAGATCGGGACACCACAGATACGCAGTATTTT
CDR3 protein: CASSVDRDTTDTQYF

clone size: NA
J gene: TRBJ1-5
V gene: TRBV28
D gene: NA
CDR3 DNA: TGTGCCAGCAGTTTTCGTATCCTCAATCAGCCCCAGCATTTT
CDR3 protein: CASSFRILNQPQHF